This passage covers 5 T cell receptor beta chains from one sample sequenced in a study of cytomegalovirus exposure and HLA in healthy donors (dated 2017 in TCRdb). Library preparation was by the immunoSEQ multiplex PCR assay. For the multiplex PCR, a mixture combining 60 forward primers for TCR Vbeta segments and 13 reverse primers for TCR Jbeta segments was used. TCRdb provides this immuneACCESS table in a form limited to in-frame rearrangements. Some clones are lacking; in checked studies, under half of them reflect an unresolved V gene, and why the rest are absent is not known. A total of 140,000 to 150,000 clones appear in this sample, nearly 10% of them only once. Less than 2% of the sample is taken by the ten largest. Source material: PBMCs. These receptors all come from a man aged 50 or older in good health and CMV-seronegative.

V and J are TRBV5-6 and TRBJ1-2; a possible D gene is TRBD1 (5 bases). Per germline, CDR1 SGHDT and CDR2 YYEEEE. Trimming took 0 bases from V and 2 from J, leaving 5 bases between them. The CDR3 has 13 amino acids. CDR3 sequence reads: CASSLAGNYGYTF. The CDR3 bases are TGTGCCAGCAGCTTGGCAGGGAACTATGGCTACACCTTC.

This clone has a handful of counts. The chain links TRBV29-1 to TRBJ1-1; the match to TRBD1 covers 7 bases. The junction had 11 bases not matched to a gene; V was cut back by 6 bases and J by 7 bases. Germline V gene data show CDR1 as SQVTM and CDR2 as ANQGSEA. The CDR3 runs 13 residues. As DNA, the CDR3 is TGCAGCGTATCGACAGGGCGCAGAAATGAAGCTTTCTTT. It yields the protein CSVSTGRRNEAFF.

In this sample, this clone turned up a few times. The V and J genes are TRBV18 and TRBJ1-1; D gene unclear. The ends were cut back, 2 bases at V and 1 base at J, with 5 bases in the middle. The CDR3 is 13 residues long. CDR1 and CDR2 from the germline V gene are KGHSH and LQKENI. The CDR3 bases are TGTGCCAGCTCACCAAGCCAGAACACTGAAGCTTTCTTT. This sequence encodes CASSPSQNTEAFF.

The chain joins TRBV18 to TRBJ2-1, with a weak D call TRBD2 (5 bases). The germline V and J ends were trimmed by 2 bases and 1 base, with 12 bases remaining between them. Germline values: CDR1 KGHSH, CDR2 LQKENI. This CDR3 is built from 16 residues. CDR3 residues: CASSPGSGTSYNEQFF. The DNA of the CDR3 is TGTGCCAGCTCACCAGGGAGCGGTACTTCCTACAATGAGCAGTTCTTC. Full variable domain (missing parts from reference TRBV18 and TRBJ2-1): NAGVMQNPRHLVRRRGQEARLRCSPMKGHSHVYWYRQLPEEGLKFMVYLQKENIIDESGMPKERFSAEFPKEGPSILRIQQVVRGDSAAYFCASSPGSGTSYNEQFFGPGTRLTVL.

The chain uses TRBV10-1 and TRBJ2-7; the D gene is possibly TRBD1 (5 bases). The germline V and J ends were trimmed by 0 bases and 3 bases, with 9 bases remaining between them. The CDR3 length is 14 residues. Per germline, CDR1 WNHNN and CDR2 SYGVQD (reference sequence). CDR3 sequence: CASSESGVDYEQYF. The CDR3 DNA reads TGCGCCAGCAGTGAGTCAGGGGTAGACTACGAGCAGTACTTC.